This TCR beta chain was documented in a study of blood T cell repertoires in COVID-19. Per the germline V gene, CDR1 is GTSNPN and CDR2 is SVGIG (reference sequence). Unmatched junction bases numbered 1, after V lost 4 bases and J lost 1 base. This CDR3 spans 13 amino acids. Clones were sequenced by immunoSEQ multiplex PCR, and TCRdb holds only the in-frame ones, with some missing. The sample shows about 55,000 clones, 85% of them seen only once. The chain has TRBV30 and TRBJ2-7; 10 positions agree with TRBD2. This TCR was sampled from a human donor in a cohort sampled during active COVID-19. Input material: peripheral blood. CDR3 protein: CAWTSGGSYEQYF. CDR3 bases: TGTGCCTGGACTAGCGGGGGATCCTACGAGCAGTACTTC.